Following are 7 T cell receptor beta chains from one sample sequenced in a study of cytomegalovirus exposure and HLA in healthy donors. PCR was performed using 60 Vbeta and 13 Jbeta primers. Data came from immunoSEQ multiplex PCR; TCRdb stores just in-frame clones and leaves some out. The repertoire holds 75,000 to 100,000 clones, with around 80% as singletons. Sequenced material: PBMCs. The receptors here all came from a young man in good health and CMV-seronegative.

V is TRBV5-1 and J is TRBJ2-7, with D maybe TRBD1 (5 bases). Looked up from germline, CDR1 is SGHRS and CDR2 is YFSETQ. V lost 2 bases, J lost 2 bases, and 8 bases lay in between. The CDR3 contains 13 residues. DNA of the CDR3: TGCGCCAGCAGCTTAAGACAGACCTACGAGCAGTACTTC. It encodes CASSLRQTYEQYF.

The rearrangement joins TRBV5-1 to TRBJ1-4, with D possibly matching TRBD1 (5 bases). Germline lookup yields CDR1 SGHRS and CDR2 YFSETQ. V was pared by 9 bases and J by 7 bases, with 13 bases between. The CDR3 is 12 amino acids. The CDR3 DNA reads TGCGCCACTGAGGAGGGGTGTGAAAAACTGTTTTTT. Its translation is CATEEGCEKLFF.

This chain connects TRBV6-6 to TRBJ2-2; D is perhaps TRBD2 (5 bases). This CDR3 contains 15 residues. Germline V lookup: CDR1 MNHNY, CDR2 SVGAGI (reference sequence). The V end was cut by 5 bases, the J end by 1 base, with 11 bases between. This CDR3 reads CASSGDRENTGELFF. CDR3 coding DNA: TGTGCCAGCAGTGGCGATCGGGAGAACACCGGGGAGCTGTTTTTT.

The V gene is TRBV7-2, the J gene TRBJ1-1, with TRBD1 identical over 7 bases. Germline V gene lookup returns CDR1 SGHTA and CDR2 FQGNSA. The V gene end was trimmed by 3 bases and the J gene end by 8 bases; junction bases not matched to a gene: 6. This CDR3 has 13 residues. The CDR3 loop is CASSFRGTDEAFF. The CDR3 nucleotides are TGTGCCAGCAGCTTTAGGGGGACAGACGAAGCTTTCTTT.

The chain has TRBV5-6 and TRBJ1-2; the D gene is possibly TRBD1 (5 bases). Germline-derived CDR1 and CDR2 are SGHDT and YYEEEE. Trimming left V 4 bases short and J 4 bases short, with 11 bases between. The CDR3 length is 13 residues. The CDR3 loop reads CASSRDFSYGYTF. CDR3 in DNA: TGTGCCAGCAGCCGGGACTTCTCCTATGGCTACACCTTC.

The chain employs TRBV9 and TRBJ1-2, with 10 bases identical to TRBD1. This CDR3 contains 13 residues. V was pared by 3 bases and J by 5 bases, with 1 base of the junction left unmatched. Germline values: CDR1 SGDLS, CDR2 YYNGEE. CDR3 nucleotides: TGTGCCAGCAGCGAGGGACAGGGGTATGGCTACACCTTC. Translation gives CASSEGQGYGYTF.

The chain links TRBV5-6 to TRBJ2-5, with 7 bases matching TRBD1. Per germline, CDR1 SGHDT and CDR2 YYEEEE. Trimming cost V 1 base and J 6 bases; bases outside gene matches: 3. The CDR3 loop spans 13 amino acids. CDR3 region: CASSLNRGQTQYF. In DNA form, the CDR3 reads TGTGCCAGCAGCTTGAACAGGGGCCAGACCCAGTACTTC. The whole variable domain, remainder taken from reference TRBV5-6 and TRBJ2-5, is DAGVTQSPTHLIKTRGQQVTLRCSPKSGHDTVSWYQQALGQGPQFIFQYYEEEERQRGNFPDRFSGHQFPNYSSELNVNALLLGDSALYLCASSLNRGQTQYFGPGTRLLVL.